This is a list of T cell receptor beta chains from one sample in a study of T cells in Graves' hyperthyroidism and ophthalmopathy. TCRdb reprocessed the multiplex PCR reads via MiXCR and lists one record per CDR3 protein. The sample includes 300,000 to 400,000 distinct CDR3 sequences, 15% to 20% of them seen just once. The sequencing input was blood. The source of these receptors is a woman aged 45-65 years with Graves' hyperthyroidism. Both conserved end residues are part of each CDR3. A D gene is named only where the DNA matches it firmly. Rows may omit the clone size; those that give it use once, few, many or a size class.

CDR3: CASSLGGGANNEQFF; DNA: TGTGCCAGCAGCTTAGGGGGTGGTGCGAACAATGAGCAGTTCTTC; D: .; J: TRBJ2-1; V: TRBV13; size: .
CDR3: CASSTLAAPYEQYF; DNA: TGTGCCAGCAGTACACTAGCTGCTCCCTACGAGCAGTACTTC; D: .; J: TRBJ2-7; V: TRBV2; size: many
CDR3: CASSWTGLNTEAFF; DNA: TGTGCCAGCAGCTGGACAGGGTTGAACACTGAAGCTTTCTTT; D: TRBD1; J: TRBJ1-1; V: TRBV12-3/TRBV12-4; size: .
CDR3: CASSGQGVETQYF; DNA: TGTGCCAGTAGCGGACAGGGCGTAGAGACCCAGTACTTC; D: TRBD1; J: TRBJ2-5; V: TRBV19; size: .
CDR3: CASNYEGGNEKLFF; DNA: TGTGCCAGCAATTACGAGGGGGGGAATGAAAAACTGTTTTTT; D: .; J: TRBJ1-4; V: TRBV6-5; size: .
CDR3: CASSPNSGKTDTQYF; DNA: TGTGCCAGCAGCCCAAATAGCGGGAAGACAGATACGCAGTATTTT; D: TRBD2; J: TRBJ2-3; V: TRBV14; size: .
CDR3: CASSDAGDFSFLGYTF; DNA: TGTGCCAGCAGTGACGCAGGGGATTTTTCATTTTTAGGCTACACCTTC; D: .; J: TRBJ1-2; V: TRBV2; size: many
CDR3: CASSQVLRLTGELFF; DNA: TGTGCCAGCAGCCAAGTTTTACGGTTAACCGGGGAGCTGTTTTTT; D: .; J: TRBJ2-2; V: TRBV3-1; size: few
CDR3: CSVAWDRENYEQYF; DNA: TGCAGCGTAGCCTGGGACAGAGAAAACTACGAGCAGTACTTC; D: TRBD1; J: TRBJ2-7; V: TRBV29-1; size: .
CDR3: CASSVFTGNTGELFF; DNA: TGTGCCAGCAGCGTATTTACGGGAAACACCGGGGAGCTGTTTTTT; D: .; J: TRBJ2-2; V: TRBV9; size: .
CDR3: CASRRGGDNEKLFF; DNA: TGCGCCAGCAGGAGGGGGGGGGATAATGAAAAACTGTTTTTT; D: .; J: TRBJ1-4; V: TRBV10-2; size: .
CDR3: CASSQGQYAYGYTF; DNA: TGTGCCAGCAGCCAGGGACAGTACGCCTATGGCTACACCTTC; D: TRBD1; J: TRBJ1-2; V: TRBV7-2; size: many
CDR3: CASSLGLSGANVLTF; DNA: TGCGCCAGCAGCTTGGGCCTCTCTGGGGCCAACGTCCTGACTTTC; D: .; J: TRBJ2-6; V: TRBV5-1; size: .
CDR3: CATGRYNEQFF; DNA: TGTGCCACCGGACGGTACAATGAGCAGTTCTTC; D: .; J: TRBJ2-1; V: TRBV2; size: few
CDR3: CASSLLGEGREKLFF; DNA: TGTGCCAGCAGCTTATTAGGAGAGGGCCGGGAAAAACTGTTTTTT; D: .; J: TRBJ1-4; V: TRBV11-2; size: .
CDR3: CASNFSGNYGYTF; DNA: TGCGCCAGCAACTTTTCCGGGAACTATGGCTACACCTTC; D: .; J: TRBJ1-2; V: TRBV5-1; size: few
CDR3: CASSPEQGRHTEAFF; DNA: TGCGCCAGCAGCCCCGAGCAGGGGCGTCACACTGAAGCTTTCTTT; D: .; J: TRBJ1-1; V: TRBV4-1; size: many
CDR3: CASSLSLRWQFF; DNA: TGTGCCAGCAGCCTTTCCCTTCGCTGGCAGTTCTTC; D: .; J: TRBJ2-1; V: TRBV6-2/TRBV6-3; size: few
CDR3: CASSPASTDTQYF; DNA: TGTGCCAGCAGTCCGGCTAGCACAGATACGCAGTATTTT; D: .; J: TRBJ2-3; V: TRBV12-3/TRBV12-4; size: few
CDR3: CASSLRGDTDTQYF; DNA: TGTGCCAGCAGTTTAAGGGGGGACACAGATACGCAGTATTTT; D: .; J: TRBJ2-3; V: TRBV28; size: few
CDR3: CASSEGRGSDTQYF; DNA: TGCGCCAGCAGTGAAGGGCGAGGATCAGATACGCAGTATTTT; D: .; J: TRBJ2-3; V: TRBV10-1; size: few
CDR3: CASSSGQGLSGANVLTF; DNA: TGCGCCAGCAGCTCGGGACAGGGGTTGTCTGGGGCCAACGTCCTGACTTTC; D: TRBD1; J: TRBJ2-6; V: TRBV5-1; size: .
CDR3: CASRYDSSNEQFF; DNA: TGCGCCAGCAGGTACGACAGCTCGAATGAGCAGTTCTTC; D: .; J: TRBJ2-1; V: TRBV5-1; size: many
CDR3: CASSQDPGLAGASFSTDTQYF; DNA: TGTGCCAGCAGCCAAGATCCGGGACTAGCGGGAGCCAGCTTCAGCACAGATACGCAGTATTTT; D: TRBD2; J: TRBJ2-3; V: TRBV3-1; size: few
CDR3: CSGSLENRNIQYF; DNA: TGCAGTGGGAGCCTGGAAAATAGAAACATTCAGTACTTC; D: .; J: TRBJ2-4; V: TRBV20-1; size: few
CDR3: CASSRTNTEAFF; DNA: TGTGCCAGCAGCCGGACAAACACTGAAGCTTTCTTT; D: .; J: TRBJ1-1; V: TRBV13; size: many
CDR3: CASSQAWANVLTF; DNA: TGTGCCAGCAGTCAGGCCTGGGCCAACGTCCTGACTTTC; D: .; J: TRBJ2-6; V: TRBV28; size: few
CDR3: CASSQGGSPMAQYF; DNA: TGTGCCAGCAGCCAAGGCGGGTCTCCTATGGCGCAGTATTTT; D: .; J: TRBJ2-3; V: TRBV3-1; size: few
CDR3: CSARDLMGQGAGELFF; DNA: TGCAGTGCTAGAGATCTGATGGGACAGGGGGCCGGGGAGCTGTTTTTT; D: TRBD1; J: TRBJ2-2; V: TRBV20-1; size: .
CDR3: CASSETGGVQPQHF; DNA: TGTGCCAGCAGTGAAACAGGGGGCGTTCAGCCCCAGCATTTT; D: TRBD1; J: TRBJ1-5; V: TRBV2; size: many
CDR3: CASSHPKRAQYF; DNA: TGTGCCAGCAGTCACCCCAAGAGGGCCCAGTACTTC; D: .; J: TRBJ2-5; V: TRBV12-3/TRBV12-4; size: .
CDR3: CASSLTGGDRETQYF; DNA: TGTGCCAGCAGTTTAACAGGGGGGGACCGAGAGACCCAGTACTTC; D: .; J: TRBJ2-5; V: TRBV27; size: few